The next 8 T cell receptor beta chains were all read from a single sample in a study of T cell repertoires in cytomegalovirus infection. The antigens these receptors bind are not known. TCRdb reprocessed the reads via MiXCR and lists one record per CDR3 protein. The table includes fewer than 1,000,000 distinct CDR3 sequences, roughly 30% detected once. Specimen: cultured CD8+ T cells from PBMCs, collected from culture after CMV antigen stimulation. These TCRs come from a human donor in good health (CMV status not recorded). Some clones in this sample may be carry-over from other donors' samples.

In this sample, this clonotype turned up many times. The rearrangement joins TRBV6-4 to TRBJ2-2, with a tentative D call TRBD2 (5 bases). With 0 bases removed from V and 3 bases from J, the gap between germline ends came to 5 bases. Germline CDR1 is MRHNA and CDR2 is SNTAGT. The CDR3 consists of 14 residues. The CDR3 reads CASSDSSDTGELFF. In DNA form, the CDR3 reads TGTGCCAGCAGTGACTCTAGCGACACCGGGGAGCTGTTTTTT.

This clonotype appeared a few times. The chain has TRBV28 and TRBJ2-3; 8 positions match TRBD1. CDR3 length: 15 residues. Germline values: CDR1 MDHEN, CDR2 SYDVKM. The V segment lost 7 bases and the J segment 0 bases; nucleotides outside the gene matches: 6. CDR3 protein: CASISYRGSTDTQYF. Written as DNA, the CDR3 is TGTGCCAGCATCTCGTACAGGGGGAGCACAGATACGCAGTATTTT.

This clonotype has a handful of counts. The genes are TRBV19 and TRBJ1-2, with D tentatively TRBD1 (5 bases). With 3 bases removed from V and 3 bases from J, the gap between germline ends came to 11 bases. From germline, CDR1 is LNHDA and CDR2 SQIVND (reference sequence). The CDR3 sequence is 14 residues long. The CDR3 reads CASSIRRVDYGYTF. The CDR3 DNA reads TGTGCCAGTAGTATCCGCAGGGTCGACTATGGCTACACCTTC. Variable domain in full (rest from reference TRBV19 and TRBJ1-2): DGGITQSPKYLFRKEGQNVTLSCEQNLNHDAMYWYRQDPGQGLRLIYYSQIVNDFQKGDIAEGYSVSREKKESFPLTVTSAQKNPTAFYLCASSIRRVDYGYTFGSGTRLTVV.

This clonotype was seen at least ten times. CDR3 in DNA: TGTGCCAGCAGTTACCGGCGCGAGCAGTTCTTC. It is translated as CASSYRREQFF. The chain links TRBV6-2 or TRBV6-3 to TRBJ2-1; D remains ambiguous. CDR3 length: 11 amino acids. Germline V gene sequence: CDR1 MNHEY, CDR2 SVGEGT. Between the trimmed V and J ends, which lost 2 bases and 10 bases, there was a span of 6 bases.

The chain has TRBV2 and TRBJ1-4; D is perhaps TRBD1 (5 bases). Trimming cost V 7 bases and J 7 bases, with 7 bases left between them. Germline V gives CDR1 SNHLY, CDR2 FYNNEI. The CDR3 consists of 11 residues. The CDR3 reads CASTGFEKLFF. In nucleotides, the CDR3 is TGTGCCAGCACAGGGTTTGAAAAACTGTTTTTT.

This rearrangement joins TRBV6-8 to TRBJ2-1, with D hard to call. From germline, CDR1 is MNHGY and CDR2 SAAAGT. The V end lost 6 bases, the J end lost 7 bases, and 10 bases lay between the germline ends. The CDR3 is made up of 12 amino acids. CDR3 in amino acids: CASSSSANEQFF. In DNA, the CDR3 is TGTGCCAGCAGCTCCAGCGCGAATGAGCAGTTCTTC.

This clonotype has a handful of counts. The rearrangement uses TRBV29-1 and TRBJ2-5; D ambiguous. This CDR3 has 16 residues. The V gene's germline CDR1 is SQVTM and CDR2 ANQGSEA. V was shortened by 1 base and J by 0 bases, with 15 bases between the two germline ends. CDR3 sequence: CSVEGVGGPYQETQYF. The DNA of the CDR3 is TGCAGCGTTGAAGGGGTCGGCGGACCGTACCAAGAGACCCAGTACTTC.

This clonotype appeared many times. This sequence joins TRBV7-6 and TRBJ1-2; 8 positions match TRBD1. The length of the CDR3 is 16 residues. Germline CDR1 SGHVS, CDR2 FNYEAQ. V lost 5 bases and J lost 8; bases outside the gene matches: 16. The CDR3 sequence: CASSILPGGQGGGYTF. The CDR3 DNA reads TGTGCCAGCAGCATTTTACCCGGTGGACAGGGTGGAGGCTACACCTTC.